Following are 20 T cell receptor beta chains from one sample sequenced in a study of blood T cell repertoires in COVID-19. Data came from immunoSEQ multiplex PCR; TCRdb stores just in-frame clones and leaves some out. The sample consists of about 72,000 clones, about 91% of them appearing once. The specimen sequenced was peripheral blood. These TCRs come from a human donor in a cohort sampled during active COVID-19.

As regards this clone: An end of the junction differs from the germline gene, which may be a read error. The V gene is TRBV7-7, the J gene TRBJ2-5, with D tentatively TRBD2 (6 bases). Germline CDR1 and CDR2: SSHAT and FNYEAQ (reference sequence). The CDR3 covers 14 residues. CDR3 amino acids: CASSRSGEGETQYF. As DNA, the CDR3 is TGTGCTAGCAGCCGTTCGGGAGAGGGAGAGACCCAGTACTTC.

The CDR3 coding sequence is TGTGCCAGTAGTATAGAAGGACAGGGGATCGAAGCTTTCTTT. It specifies CASSIEGQGIEAFF. The chain links TRBV19 to TRBJ1-1; 9 nucleotides line up with TRBD1. The CDR3 runs to 14 residues. V gave up 0 bases and J gave up 8 bases; unmatched junction bases: 4. Germline assignment: CDR1 LNHDA and CDR2 SQIVND (reference sequence). Using reference TRBV19 and TRBJ1-1 for the parts outside the CDR3, the full variable domain is DGGITQSPKYLFRKEGQNVTLSCEQNLNHDAMYWYRQDPGQGLRLIYYSQIVNDFQKGDIAEGYSVSREKKESFPLTVTSAQKNPTAFYLCASSIEGQGIEAFFGQGTRLTVV.

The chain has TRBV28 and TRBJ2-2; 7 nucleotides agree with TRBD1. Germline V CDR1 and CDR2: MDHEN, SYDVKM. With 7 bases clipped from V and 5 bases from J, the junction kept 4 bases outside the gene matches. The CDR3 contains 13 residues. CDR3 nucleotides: TGTGCCAGCATGAGGGGGCAGACCGGGGAGCTGTTTTTT. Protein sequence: CASMRGQTGELFF. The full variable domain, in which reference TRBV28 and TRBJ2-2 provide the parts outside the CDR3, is DVKVTQSSRYLVKRTGEKVFLECVQDMDHENMFWYRQDPGLGLRLIYFSYDVKMKEKGDIPEGYSVSREKKERFSLILESASTNQTSMYLCASMRGQTGELFFGEGSRLTVL.

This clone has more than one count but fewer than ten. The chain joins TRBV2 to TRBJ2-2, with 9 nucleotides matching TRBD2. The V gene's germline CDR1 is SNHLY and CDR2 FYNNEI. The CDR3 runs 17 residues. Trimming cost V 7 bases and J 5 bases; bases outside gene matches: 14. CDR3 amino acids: CASNPSRLAGETGELFF. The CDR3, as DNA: TGTGCCAGCAACCCGAGCAGGTTAGCGGGAGAAACCGGGGAGCTGTTTTTT.

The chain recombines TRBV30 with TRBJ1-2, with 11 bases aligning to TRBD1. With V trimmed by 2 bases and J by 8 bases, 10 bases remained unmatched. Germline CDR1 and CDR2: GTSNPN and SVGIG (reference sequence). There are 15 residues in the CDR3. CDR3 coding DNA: TGTGCCTGGAGTTCGGGGACAGGGGGTCTAACGGGCTACACCTTC. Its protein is CAWSSGTGGLTGYTF.

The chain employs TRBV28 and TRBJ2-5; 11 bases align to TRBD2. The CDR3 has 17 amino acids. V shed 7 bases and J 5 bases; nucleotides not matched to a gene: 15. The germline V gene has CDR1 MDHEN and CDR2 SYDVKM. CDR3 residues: CASTNLSGRAPRETQYF. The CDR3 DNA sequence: TGTGCCAGCACCAACCTTAGCGGGAGGGCCCCCCGGGAGACCCAGTACTTC.

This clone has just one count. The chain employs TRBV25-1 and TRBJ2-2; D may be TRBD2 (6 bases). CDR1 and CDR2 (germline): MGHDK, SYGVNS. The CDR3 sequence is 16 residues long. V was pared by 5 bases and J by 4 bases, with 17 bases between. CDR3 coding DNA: TGTGCCAGCAGTTTAGGAACGGGACTCCCCACCGGGGAGCTGTTTTTT. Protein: CASSLGTGLPTGELFF.

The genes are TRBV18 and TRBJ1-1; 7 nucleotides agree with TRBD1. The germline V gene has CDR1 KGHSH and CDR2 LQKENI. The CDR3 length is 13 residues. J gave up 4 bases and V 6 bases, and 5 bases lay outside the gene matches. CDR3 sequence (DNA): TGTGCCAGCTCCTCCAGGGGGGCCACTGAAGCTTTCTTT. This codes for CASSSRGATEAFF.

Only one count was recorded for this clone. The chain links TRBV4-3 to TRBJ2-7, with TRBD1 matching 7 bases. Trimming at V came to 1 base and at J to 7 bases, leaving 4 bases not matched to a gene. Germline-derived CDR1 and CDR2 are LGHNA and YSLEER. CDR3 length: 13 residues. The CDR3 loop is CASSQGQGWEQYF. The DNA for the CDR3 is TGCGCCAGCAGCCAAGGACAGGGCTGGGAGCAGTACTTC.

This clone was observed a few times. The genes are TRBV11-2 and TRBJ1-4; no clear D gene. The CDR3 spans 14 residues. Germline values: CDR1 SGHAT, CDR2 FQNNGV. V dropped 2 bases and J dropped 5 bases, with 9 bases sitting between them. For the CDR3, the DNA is TGTGCCAGCAGCTTACGGGTGATGAATGAAAAACTGTTTTTT. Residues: CASSLRVMNEKLFF.

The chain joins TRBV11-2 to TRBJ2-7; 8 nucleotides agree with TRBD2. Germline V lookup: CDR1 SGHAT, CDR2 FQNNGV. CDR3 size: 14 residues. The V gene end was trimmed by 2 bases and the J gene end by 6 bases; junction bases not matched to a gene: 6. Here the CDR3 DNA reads TGTGCCAGCAGCTTAACAGCGGGAGCTGCCGAGCAGTACTTC. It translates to CASSLTAGAAEQYF.

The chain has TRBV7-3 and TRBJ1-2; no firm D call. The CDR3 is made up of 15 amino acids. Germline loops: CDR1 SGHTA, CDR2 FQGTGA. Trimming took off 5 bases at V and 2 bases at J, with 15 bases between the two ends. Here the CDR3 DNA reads TGTGCCAGCAGCCCAAGCGGGGATTGGAACTATGGCTACACCTTC. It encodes CASSPSGDWNYGYTF. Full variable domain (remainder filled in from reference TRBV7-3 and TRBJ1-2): GAGVSQTPSNKVTEKGKYVELRCDPISGHTALYWYRQSLGQGPEFLIYFQGTGAADDSGLPNDRFFAVRPEGSVSTLKIQRTERGDSAVYLCASSPSGDWNYGYTFGSGTRLTVV.

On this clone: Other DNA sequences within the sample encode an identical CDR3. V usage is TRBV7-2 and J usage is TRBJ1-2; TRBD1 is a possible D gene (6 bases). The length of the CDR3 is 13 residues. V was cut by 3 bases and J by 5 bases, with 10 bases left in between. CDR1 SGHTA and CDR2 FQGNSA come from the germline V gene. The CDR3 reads CASSLDRTYGYTF. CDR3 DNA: TGTGCCAGCAGCTTGGACAGAACTTATGGCTACACCTTC.

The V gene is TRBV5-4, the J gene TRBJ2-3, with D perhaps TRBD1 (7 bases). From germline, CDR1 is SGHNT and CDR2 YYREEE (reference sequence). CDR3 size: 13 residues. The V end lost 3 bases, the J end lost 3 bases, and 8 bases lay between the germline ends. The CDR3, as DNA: TGTGCCAGCAGCTCAGGGGGGACAGATACGCAGTATTTT. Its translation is CASSSGGTDTQYF.

The chain's CDR3 is CASARTVPEAFF. CDR3 bases: TGTGCTAGTGCCCGTACAGTCCCTGAAGCTTTCTTT. The chain is built from TRBV12-5 and TRBJ1-1; unclear D gene. The CDR3 runs 12 residues. V lost 7 bases, J lost 6 bases, and 12 bases lay in between. Germline V gives CDR1 LGHNT, CDR2 FRNRAP. The full variable domain, its missing parts supplied by reference TRBV12-5 and TRBJ1-1, is DARVTQTPRHKVTEMGQEVTMRCQPILGHNTVFWYRQTMMQGLELLAYFRNRAPLDDSGMPKDRFSAEMPDATLATLKIQPSEPRDSAVYFCASARTVPEAFFGQGTRLTVV.

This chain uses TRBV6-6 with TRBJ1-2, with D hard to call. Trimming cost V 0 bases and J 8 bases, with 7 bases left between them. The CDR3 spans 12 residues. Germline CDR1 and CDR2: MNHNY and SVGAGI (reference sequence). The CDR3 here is CASSYSREGYTF. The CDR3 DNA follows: TGTGCCAGCAGTTACTCGAGAGAAGGCTACACCTTC.

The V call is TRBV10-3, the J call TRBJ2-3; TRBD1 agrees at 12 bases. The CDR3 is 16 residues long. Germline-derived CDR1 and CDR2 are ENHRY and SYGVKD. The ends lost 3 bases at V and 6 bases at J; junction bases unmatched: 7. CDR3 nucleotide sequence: TGTGCCATCAGTGATCTGGGGACAGGGGGCGCGGATACGCAGTATTTT. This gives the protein CAISDLGTGGADTQYF.

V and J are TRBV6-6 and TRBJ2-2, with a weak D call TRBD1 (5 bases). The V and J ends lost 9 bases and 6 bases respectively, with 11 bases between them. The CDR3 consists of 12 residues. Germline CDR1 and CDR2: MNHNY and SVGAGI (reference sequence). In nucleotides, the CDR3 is TGTGCCAGTCGACAGATACCCGGGGAGCTGTTTTTT. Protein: CASRQIPGELFF.

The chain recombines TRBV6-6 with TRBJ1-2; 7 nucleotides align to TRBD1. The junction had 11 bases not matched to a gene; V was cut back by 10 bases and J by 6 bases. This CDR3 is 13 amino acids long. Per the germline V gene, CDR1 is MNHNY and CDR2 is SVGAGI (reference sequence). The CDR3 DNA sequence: TGTGCCACGTCACAGGGGTGGCAAGATGGCTACACCTTC. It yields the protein CATSQGWQDGYTF.

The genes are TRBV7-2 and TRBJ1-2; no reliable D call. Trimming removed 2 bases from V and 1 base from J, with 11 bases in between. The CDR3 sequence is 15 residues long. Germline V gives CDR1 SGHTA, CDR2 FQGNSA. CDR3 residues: CASSLSQRINYGYTF. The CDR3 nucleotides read TGTGCCAGCAGCTTATCGCAGCGGATTAACTATGGCTACACCTTC. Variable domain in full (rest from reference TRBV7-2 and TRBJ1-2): GAGVSQSPSNKVTEKGKDVELRCDPISGHTALYWYRQSLGQGLEFLIYFQGNSAPDKSGLPSDRFSAERTGGSVSTLTIQRTQQEDSAVYLCASSLSQRINYGYTFGSGTRLTVV.